The subject of this entry is one TCR beta chain. This clone is termed medium-sized (0.01 to 0.1%). Its antigen specificity is not known. No much larger clonotype is one base removed from it; base qualities were not supplied. Other DNA sequences in this sample translate to the same CDR3. TCRbeta CDR3 regions were amplified from genomic DNA by means of the immunoSEQ Assay, a bias-controlled multiplex PCR. In the original analysis: Within the assay, amplification of reference gene primers was used to estimate how many nucleated cells each sample contained. Sequence reads were collapsed and filtered to measure the absolute abundance of every unique TCRbeta CDR3 rearrangement. For each sample, productive Simpson clonality was calculated as the square root of Simpson's diversity index across productive rearrangements. TCRdb stores this immuneACCESS table with in-frame sequences only. Part of the clones is absent; in the studies checked, under half of the shortfall reflects unresolved V genes, and no reason is known for the rest. Clone size and the V and J calls come from that table; the DNA yielded D and trimming. In all, the sample holds under 85,000 clones, and about 89% of those were seen once. Approximately 12% of the sample is in the top ten clones.

The collaborating institutions used their own protocols to collect whole blood in K2EDTA tubes. For TCRbeta analysis, collaborators shipped samples in one of three forms: frozen whole blood, isolated PBMCs, or DNA extracted from either of those sample types. The data are from a study of blood T cell repertoires in COVID-19 (dated by TCRdb to 2020 to 2022). With respect to the entire study: Samples from collaborators originated in the United States, Italy and Spain and spanned both the acute and convalescent phases of COVID-19. The material from the prospective study consisted of cDNA or gDNA derived from T cells, B-cell-depleted T cells, or PBMCs. Deeply sampled blood TCRbeta repertoires from subjects exposed to, actively infected with, or recovered from COVID-19 were included in the dataset. The repertoires were released in a freely available public database intended as a resource for research on the immune response to SARS-CoV-2. Samples were obtained from the ongoing ImmuneRACE study (first 160 participants) and from 1,000 to 1,500 subjects provided by 6 global collaborators. Nearly every sample came with metadata listing a de-identified subject ID, COVID-19 status, age in years and sex. Where available, HLA class I and class II types were obtained from metadata supplied by the sample provider rather than from assay-based typing. Points the paper makes about the study in general: The amount of clinical and demographic metadata varied by source and participant and was provided uncurated.

The material sequenced was peripheral blood. This receptor was obtained from a man aged 70-80 years with active or convalescent COVID-19.

The CDR3 protein: CASSLTENYGYTF. The DNA sequence is given as TGTGCCAGCAGTTTAACAGAGAACTATGGCTACACCTTC. The chain is encoded by TRBV27 joined to TRBJ1-2; there is no confident call for the D gene. Cut back by 2 bases and 2 bases, the V and J ends lie 6 bases apart. The CDR3 starts with the cysteine, ends with the phenylalanine, and has 13 residues. The only DNA kept is the CDR3, 39 bases in frame from the first base. The germline V gene (reference sequence) sets CDR1 to MNHEY and CDR2 to SMNVEV.